These 17 T cell receptor beta chains originate from one sample sequenced in a study of T-cell memory formation after mild COVID-19. One entry per CDR3 protein, called by TCRdb with MiXCR from the 5' RACE reads. The sample has about 400,000 distinct CDR3 sequences, less than 25% seen once. The specimen sequenced was PBMCs or a T cell subset sorted from them (not recorded which). All receptors derive from an adult woman who had mild COVID-19 (a few samples of this study predate the infection). Cell type and time point are not known.

In this sample, this clonotype turned up many times. V and J are TRBV5-1 and TRBJ2-7; TRBD2 matches 9 bases. The CDR3 extends over 18 amino acids. V lost 0 bases and J lost 2; bases outside the gene matches: 12. Germline lookup yields CDR1 SGHRS and CDR2 YFSETQ. CDR3: CASSLVRLRGLATYEQYF. The CDR3 DNA follows: TGCGCCAGCAGCTTGGTGAGGCTTCGAGGACTAGCGACCTACGAGCAGTACTTC.

The chain links TRBV4-3 to TRBJ2-1; 7 bases are a match to TRBD2. Germline trimming cut 0 bases from V and 15 bases from J; bases unmatched to any gene: 8. This CDR3 comprises 13 residues. Germline V CDR1 and CDR2: LGHNA, YSLEER. The CDR3 DNA reads TGCGCCAGCAGCCAAGATTCGCGCGGGAGTCCGTTCTTC. Its translation: CASSQDSRGSPFF.

This clonotype was seen only a few times. The chain links TRBV12-3 or TRBV12-4 to TRBJ2-5, with D maybe TRBD2 (5 bases). V was trimmed by 6 bases and J by 5 bases, leaving 16 bases between them. There are 14 residues in the CDR3. The CDR3 here is CASRILLAAETQYF. DNA of the CDR3: TGTGCCAGCAGAATCCTTCTAGCCGCCGAGACCCAGTACTTC.

This chain connects TRBV15 to TRBJ2-7, with TRBD1 matching 7 bases. CDR3 length: 13 residues. J gave up 4 bases and V 5 bases, and 5 bases lay outside the gene matches. Germline CDR1 and CDR2: LNHNV and YYDKDF (reference sequence). The CDR3 is CATSPGQIYEQYF. The CDR3 nucleotides read TGTGCCACCAGCCCGGGACAGATATACGAGCAGTACTTC.

In this sample, this clonotype turned up once. The chain employs TRBV12-3 or TRBV12-4 and TRBJ2-7, with D perhaps matching TRBD1 (6 bases). The CDR3 has 15 amino acids. The ends were cut back, 5 bases at V and 5 bases at J, with 19 bases in the middle. The CDR3 loop reads CASSRSPQGPHEQYF. CDR3 DNA: TGTGCCAGCAGTCGGTCCCCTCAGGGGCCGCACGAGCAGTACTTC.

V usage is TRBV18 and J usage is TRBJ1-5; no reliable D call. Germline values: CDR1 KGHSH, CDR2 LQKENI. The length of the CDR3 is 13 residues. V lost 0 bases and J lost 9, with 9 bases in between. CDR3 coding DNA: TGTGCCAGCTCACCACCGGGCCCGGGGCCCCAGCATTTT. It yields the protein CASSPPGPGPQHF.

The chain is built from TRBV30 and TRBJ1-1; TRBD1 matches at 8 bases. Germline CDR1 reads GTSNPN; CDR2 reads SVGIG (reference sequence). V was clipped by 8 bases and J by 5 bases; unmatched bases: 16. This CDR3 region has 15 residues. CDR3 loop: CAASWTGWAKTEAFF. The CDR3 DNA reads TGTGCCGCCTCATGGACAGGGTGGGCGAAAACTGAAGCTTTCTTT.

The sample holds many counts of this clonotype. The rearrangement uses TRBV6-1 and TRBJ2-4; maybe TRBD2 (5 bases). The CDR3 runs to 13 residues. Germline CDR1 MNHNS, CDR2 SASEGT. Trimming shortened V by 8 bases and J by 5 bases, and 13 bases separated the two germline ends. The CDR3 DNA reads as TGTGCCAGCTTCCGGACCGGGGAAAACATTCAGTACTTC. Translation gives CASFRTGENIQYF.

The V and J genes are TRBV7-9 and TRBJ2-1; a weak D match, TRBD2 (7 bases). The V end lost 0 bases, the J end lost 5 bases, and 11 bases lay between the germline ends. Germline CDR1 SEHNR, CDR2 FQNEAQ (reference sequence). This CDR3 is 15 amino acids long. The DNA for the CDR3 is TGTGCCAGCAGCTTAGCTCGGGGGGCCGACAATGAGCAGTTCTTC. Amino acids: CASSLARGADNEQFF.

The sample holds a few counts of this clonotype. The rearrangement links TRBV7-2 to TRBJ2-5; D call uncertain. Germline values: CDR1 SGHTA, CDR2 FQGNSA. The CDR3 is 15 amino acids. V was clipped by 1 base and J by 6 bases, with 15 bases between them. Written as DNA, the CDR3 is TGTGCCAGCAGCTTAGTCGTGGGTAGCCCTCAGACCCAGTACTTC. Protein product: CASSLVVGSPQTQYF.

A few counts support this clonotype. V gene TRBV5-1 combines with J gene TRBJ2-3; no definite D call. From germline, CDR1 is SGHRS and CDR2 YFSETQ. This CDR3 has 13 amino acids. With 2 bases removed from V and 5 bases from J, the gap between germline ends came to 9 bases. The CDR3 DNA is TGCGCCAGCAGCTTTGGGAATAGAGATACGCAGTATTTT. It codes for CASSFGNRDTQYF.

This clonotype showed up just a few times. V is TRBV16 and J is TRBJ2-2, with 11 bases identical to TRBD2. Germline trimming cut 1 base from V and 7 bases from J; bases unmatched to any gene: 2. This CDR3 contains 15 residues. Germline CDR1 KGHSY, CDR2 FQNENV. The CDR3 DNA is TGTGCCAGCAGCCAATACGGGACTAGCGGCGGGGAGCTGTTTTTT. Protein sequence: CASSQYGTSGGELFF.

There are a few counts of this clonotype. The chain recombines TRBV18 with TRBJ2-1; a possible D gene is TRBD2 (6 bases). V lost 0 bases and J lost 3, with 21 bases in between. Germline V CDR1 and CDR2: KGHSH, LQKENI. The CDR3 runs 19 residues. The CDR3 region has the DNA TGTGCCAGCTCACCACCGGGACTTACGATCCCACACTTCTACAATGAGCAGTTCTTC. It encodes CASSPPGLTIPHFYNEQFF.

This clonotype was observed a handful of times. The V call is TRBV5-1, the J call TRBJ1-2; 8 bases are shared with TRBD1. Germline values: CDR1 SGHRS, CDR2 YFSETQ. The CDR3 contains 13 residues. Trimming took 3 bases from V and 5 from J; bases not matched to a gene: 3. The CDR3 region is CASSSDRVYGYTF. CDR3 nucleotide sequence: TGCGCCAGCAGCTCGGACAGGGTTTATGGCTACACCTTC.

The CDR3, as DNA: TGTGCCAGCAGTATCAGGGGTGGGGCCACTGAAGCTTTCTTT. Its translation: CASSIRGGATEAFF. The V gene is TRBV2, the J gene TRBJ1-1; TRBD1 might be the D (6 bases). Deletions cut 5 bases from V and 4 bases from J, with 14 bases between. CDR1 SNHLY and CDR2 FYNNEI come from the germline V gene. The CDR3 runs to 14 residues.

This clonotype came up many times. This chain joins TRBV12-3 or TRBV12-4 and TRBJ2-2; D possibly corresponds to TRBD2 (5 bases). The V end lost 6 bases, the J end lost 2 bases, and 16 bases lay between the germline ends. The CDR3 loop spans 16 amino acids. The CDR3 loop is CASRTTNPRNTGELFF. The CDR3 region has the DNA TGTGCCAGCAGGACTACCAATCCTCGTAACACCGGGGAGCTGTTTTTT.

This clonotype has only a few counts. The chain has TRBV29-1 and TRBJ2-1; D not resolved. This CDR3 region has 11 residues. Trimming took off 3 bases at V and 4 bases at J, with 4 bases between the two ends. Germline V CDR1 and CDR2: SQVTM, ANQGSEA. CDR3 sequence (DNA): TGCAGCGTTGACAGTTACAATGAGCAGTTCTTC. Its translation: CSVDSYNEQFF.